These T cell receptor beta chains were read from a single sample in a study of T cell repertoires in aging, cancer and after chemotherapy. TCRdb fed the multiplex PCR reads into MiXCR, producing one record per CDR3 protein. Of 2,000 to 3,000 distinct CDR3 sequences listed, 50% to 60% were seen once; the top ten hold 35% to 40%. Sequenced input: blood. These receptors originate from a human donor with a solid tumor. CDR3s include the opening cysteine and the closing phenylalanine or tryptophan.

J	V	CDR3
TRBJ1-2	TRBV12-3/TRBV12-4	CASSLTRGHTNYGYTF
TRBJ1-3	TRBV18	CASSPIKGDGNTIYF
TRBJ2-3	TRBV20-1	CSARERGGSRTDTQYF
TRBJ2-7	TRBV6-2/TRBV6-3	CASSYSVHEQYF
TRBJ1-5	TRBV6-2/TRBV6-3	CASSYSTIGQPQHF
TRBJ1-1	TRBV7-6	CASSLEENTEAFF
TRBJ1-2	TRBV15	CATSRSQGHGYTF
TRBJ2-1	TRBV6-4	CASSSSATGDEQFF
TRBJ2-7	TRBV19	CASSSGLVFEQYF
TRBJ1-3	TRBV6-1	CASRGLGNTIYF